This TCR beta chain emerged from a study of siplizumab effects on memory and regulatory T cells. The study, taken as a whole, reports: A major contribution to the alloresponse seemed to be made by naive T cells, which seemed more diverse than memory cells. With siplizumab, mappable alloreactive CD4+ clones averaged 68.8% Treg-derived, versus less than 30% in controls. The authors mapped only a minor fraction of alloreactive clones to unstimulated subsets.

The repertoire was sequenced with immunoSEQ multiplex PCR; TCRdb's copy has only in-frame clones and lacks some. The repertoire includes roughly 100,000 clones, nearly 95% of them detected once, and about 0.62% sits in the top ten. Worth noting for this clone: Its antigen is undetermined.

J lost 2 bases, V lost 3 bases, and 5 bases had no gene match. The germline V gene has CDR1 LNHNV and CDR2 YYDKDF (reference sequence). The CDR3 is 15 amino acids. The sequence derives from a human donor in good health. This chain uses TRBV15 with TRBJ1-2; 8 nucleotides match TRBD1. The specimen was Tregs sorted from blood. The CDR3 DNA follows: TGTGCCACCAGCAGTGATCGGACAGGGAACTATGGCTACACCTTC. Protein product: CATSSDRTGNYGYTF.